This entry describes one T cell receptor (beta chain). Its antigen remains unidentified. The data were obtained in a study of shared clonotypes between healthy human individuals. Across the whole study: Ranging from 18 to 49 in age, donors were a couple of women and a few men. Whole-study results and caveats: For naive CD4 cells, approximately 5% of clonotypes were shared across a handful of donors.

Using immunoSEQ multiplex PCR, the repertoire was profiled, and TCRdb retains in-frame clones only, with some absent. The sample shows more than 500,000 clones, roughly 95% of them seen only once. Trimming cost V 4 bases and J 2 bases, with 10 bases left between them. Germline V gives CDR1 SGHNT, CDR2 YYREEE (reference sequence). The length of the CDR3 is 13 residues. CD45RA-negative memory and CD45RA+ naive subsets were split from the CD4+ cells. The source of this sequence is a woman under 40 in good health. The V gene is TRBV5-4, the J gene TRBJ2-7; possible D gene TRBD2, 6 bases. Specimen: naive CD4+ T cells sorted from blood. Subset specified: CD45RA+ positively selected. CDR3 protein: CASSIGGTYEQYF. The CDR3 bases are TGTGCCAGCAGCATCGGGGGAACCTACGAGCAGTACTTC.